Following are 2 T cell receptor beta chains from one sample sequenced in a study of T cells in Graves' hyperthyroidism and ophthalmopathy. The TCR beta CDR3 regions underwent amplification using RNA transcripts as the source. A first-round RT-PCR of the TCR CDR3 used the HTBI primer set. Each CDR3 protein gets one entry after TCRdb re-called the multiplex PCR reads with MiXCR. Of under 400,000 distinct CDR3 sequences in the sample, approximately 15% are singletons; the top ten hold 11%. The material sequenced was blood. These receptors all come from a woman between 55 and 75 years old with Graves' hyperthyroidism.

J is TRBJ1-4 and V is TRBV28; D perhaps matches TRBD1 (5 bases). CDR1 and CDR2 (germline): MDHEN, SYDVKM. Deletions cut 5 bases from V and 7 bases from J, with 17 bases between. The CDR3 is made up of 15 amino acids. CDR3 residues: CASSPGPRGSEKLFF. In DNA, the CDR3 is TGTGCCAGCAGTCCTGGCCCCCGGGGGAGTGAAAAACTGTTTTTT. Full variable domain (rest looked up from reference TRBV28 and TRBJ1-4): DVKVTQSSRYLVKRTGEKVFLECVQDMDHENMFWYRQDPGLGLRLIYFSYDVKMKEKGDIPEGYSVSREKKERFSLILESASTNQTSMYLCASSPGPRGSEKLFFGSGTQLSVL.

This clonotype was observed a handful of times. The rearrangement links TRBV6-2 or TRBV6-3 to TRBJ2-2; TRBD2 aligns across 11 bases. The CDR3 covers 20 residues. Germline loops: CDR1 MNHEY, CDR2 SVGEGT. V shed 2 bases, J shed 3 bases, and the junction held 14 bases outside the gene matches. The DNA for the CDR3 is TGTGCCAGCAGTTACCCCGACCCGCTAATAGCGGGAGGGCACACCGGGGAGCTGTTTTTT. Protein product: CASSYPDPLIAGGHTGELFF.